This is a list of T cell receptor beta chains from one sample in a study of T-cell reconstitution after alpha-beta-depleted transplantation in children. TCRdb called the PCR reads again in MiXCR, with one record for every CDR3 protein. The table shows 350,000 to 450,000 distinct CDR3 sequences, with roughly 20% occurring only once. Sequenced here: PBMCs from the stem cell graft donor, sampled from the stem cell graft. The source is a human donor who donated a stem cell graft to a child with acute myeloid leukemia. Each CDR3 is given with its conserved first and last residue. The order of the fields is V gene, D gene, J gene, clone size, CDR3 protein, CDR3 DNA. A D gene is named only where the DNA matches it firmly. Clone size, where shown, is once, few, many, or a class for clones that have expanded.

V gene: TRBV7-6; D gene: .; J gene: TRBJ2-7; clone size: .; CDR3 protein: CASRTNSGHFYEQYF; CDR3 DNA: TGTGCCAGCAGAACAAACTCGGGACATTTCTACGAGCAGTACTTC
V gene: TRBV12-3/TRBV12-4; D gene: .; J gene: TRBJ1-1; clone size: many; CDR3 protein: CASSIAANTEAFF; CDR3 DNA: TGTGCCAGCAGTATAGCAGCGAACACTGAAGCTTTCTTT
V gene: TRBV4-2; D gene: .; J gene: TRBJ1-1; clone size: many; CDR3 protein: CASSHRGASNTEAFF; CDR3 DNA: TGTGCCAGCAGCCACCGGGGGGCCTCGAACACTGAAGCTTTCTTT
V gene: TRBV12-3/TRBV12-4; D gene: .; J gene: TRBJ1-5; clone size: .; CDR3 protein: CASSPGPQPQHF; CDR3 DNA: TGTGCCAGCAGCCCAGGGCCTCAGCCCCAGCATTTT
V gene: TRBV12-3/TRBV12-4; D gene: TRBD2; J gene: TRBJ2-7; clone size: many; CDR3 protein: CASTKRGGSRDEQYF; CDR3 DNA: TGTGCCAGCACCAAAAGGGGCGGGAGCCGAGACGAGCAGTACTTC
V gene: TRBV9; D gene: .; J gene: TRBJ2-7; clone size: many; CDR3 protein: CASSVGGKTYEQYF; CDR3 DNA: TGTGCCAGCAGCGTAGGCGGGAAGACCTACGAGCAGTACTTC
V gene: TRBV12-3/TRBV12-4; D gene: .; J gene: TRBJ1-2; clone size: .; CDR3 protein: CASSLGRVGYGYTF; CDR3 DNA: TGTGCCAGCAGTTTAGGCAGGGTTGGCTATGGCTACACCTTC
V gene: TRBV5-6; D gene: .; J gene: TRBJ2-1; clone size: few; CDR3 protein: CASSLGAGRSYNEQFF; CDR3 DNA: TGTGCCAGCAGCTTGGGGGCAGGGCGTTCCTACAATGAGCAGTTCTTC
V gene: TRBV12-3/TRBV12-4; D gene: .; J gene: TRBJ2-6; clone size: many; CDR3 protein: CASGSGVSGANVLTF; CDR3 DNA: TGTGCCAGCGGCTCAGGGGTCTCTGGGGCCAACGTCCTGACTTTC
V gene: TRBV5-1; D gene: TRBD2; J gene: TRBJ2-5; clone size: few; CDR3 protein: CASSLGSGGGETQYF; CDR3 DNA: TGCGCCAGCAGCTTGGGGTCGGGAGGAGGAGAGACCCAGTACTTC
V gene: TRBV29-1; D gene: .; J gene: TRBJ1-1; clone size: many; CDR3 protein: CSVDRGGLNTEAFF; CDR3 DNA: TGCAGCGTTGACAGGGGAGGCCTGAACACTGAAGCTTTCTTT
V gene: TRBV20-1; D gene: .; J gene: TRBJ1-6; clone size: many; CDR3 protein: CSAPGRKDTNSPLHF; CDR3 DNA: TGCAGTGCTCCCGGAAGAAAGGACACAAATTCACCCCTCCACTTT